The present T cell receptor (beta chain) was sequenced within a study of blood T cell repertoires in COVID-19. Whole-study context: Sources were T cells, B-cell-depleted T cells, or PBMCs; the material itself was cDNA or gDNA.

The table came from immunoSEQ multiplex PCR; TCRdb's copy has only in-frame clones and leaves some out. The sample shows about 120,000 clones, 82% of them seen only once. With 8 bases removed from V and 5 bases from J, the gap between germline ends came to 10 bases. This CDR3 has 12 amino acids. Germline CDR1 WNHNN, CDR2 SYGVQD (reference sequence). The chain carries TRBV10-1 and TRBJ1-5, with D maybe TRBD1 (5 bases). The sample was peripheral blood. The origin of this receptor is a woman aged 70-85 years with acute or convalescent COVID-19. In DNA form, the CDR3 reads TGCGCCAGCGGGGAAGGGGATCAGCCCCAGCATTTT. Its protein product is CASGEGDQPQHF.